The clone carrying this TCR beta chain was recorded many times. Its matching antigen is unknown. The data were obtained in a study of glioma-infiltrating T cells. Study outcomes and limitations: Tissue-blood divergence was below expectation in non-neoplastic patients, above in gliomas. Very few CDR3 sequences were shared between tissue and blood.

The CDR3 consists of 12 residues. V shed 1 base and J shed 3 bases, with 7 bases lying between them. Germline V gene data show CDR1 as SQVTM and CDR2 as ANQGSEA. TCR alpha and beta CDR3 regions were amplified from RNA using iRepertoire nested multiplex PCR. For one-step reverse transcription and amplification, about 90-450 ng of tissue mRNA or PBMC total RNA was used. TCRdb re-called the multiplex PCR reads through MiXCR, storing one row per CDR3 protein. The data show more than 85,000 distinct CDR3 sequences, approximately 26% seen once. V usage is TRBV29-1 and J usage is TRBJ2-7; D remains unclear. This clonotype was obtained from a human donor with low-grade glioma or glioblastoma, undergoing nonglioma brain surgery, or in good health (not recorded which). The source material was glioma tissue, nonneoplastic brain tissue, or PBMCs (not recorded which). The CDR3 loop reads CSVEGEGYEQYF. The CDR3 DNA follows: TGCAGCGTTGAAGGGGAAGGCTACGAGCAGTACTTC.